A single sample is the source of the 21 T cell receptor beta chains below, sequenced in a study of cytomegalovirus exposure and HLA in healthy donors. PCR involved 60 Vbeta and 13 Jbeta primers. The protocol was immunoSEQ multiplex PCR, while the TCRdb copy is restricted to in-frame clones and leaves out a portion. The sample lists some 170,000 clones, approximately 80% occurring once. Sequenced material: PBMCs. The receptors derive from a female donor in good health and CMV-seronegative.

The CDR3 protein is CASSGRVPYNSPLHF. CDR3 nucleotides: TGTGCCAGCAGCGGGCGGGTCCCCTATAATTCACCCCTCCACTTT. V gene TRBV5-6 combines with J gene TRBJ1-6; no clear D gene. Deletions cut 4 bases from V and 2 bases from J, with 10 bases between. From germline, CDR1 is SGHDT and CDR2 YYEEEE. The CDR3 contains 15 residues.

The genes are TRBV19 and TRBJ2-7, with 9 nucleotides matching TRBD1. Losses at the gene ends were 6 bases for V and 0 bases for J; bases not matched to a gene: 6. Germline CDR1 LNHDA, CDR2 SQIVND (reference sequence). The CDR3 length is 15 residues. The CDR3 bases are TGTGCCAGTAGACCGACAGGGGGATTCTCCTACGAGCAGTACTTC. Amino acids: CASRPTGGFSYEQYF.

This chain uses TRBV19 with TRBJ1-6, with D unclear. The CDR3 is 13 amino acids. The germline gives CDR1 LNHDA, CDR2 SQIVND (reference sequence). The ends were cut back, 6 bases at V and 7 bases at J, with 10 bases in the middle. The chain's CDR3 is CASRLEGNSPLHF. Here the CDR3 DNA reads TGTGCCAGTAGGTTGGAGGGAAATTCACCCCTCCACTTT.

The chain employs TRBV11-2 and TRBJ1-1; TRBD1 aligns across 9 bases. The V gene's germline CDR1 is SGHAT and CDR2 FQNNGV. The length of the CDR3 is 14 residues. V shed 5 bases, J shed 0 bases, and the junction held 1 base outside the gene matches. The CDR3 sequence is CASSGDRVNTEAFF. The CDR3 DNA reads as TGTGCCAGCAGCGGGGACAGGGTGAACACTGAAGCTTTCTTT.

This clone appeared a few times. The J gene is TRBJ2-3, the V gene TRBV15, with 11 bases matching TRBD2. Germline V gene sequence: CDR1 LNHNV, CDR2 YYDKDF (reference sequence). J was trimmed by 5 bases and V by 4 bases; bases with no gene match: 5. The CDR3 totals 15 residues. CDR3 DNA sequence: TGTGCCACCAGCATAGACGGGACTAGCGGAGATACGCAGTATTTT. Translated, it gives CATSIDGTSGDTQYF.

The chain employs TRBV2 and TRBJ2-7; 7 bases are shared with TRBD2. The length of the CDR3 is 14 residues. Germline CDR1 and CDR2: SNHLY and FYNNEI. V dropped 4 bases and J dropped 0; count of bases not matched to a gene: 3. The CDR3 coding sequence is TGTGCCAGCAGTGTAGCTAGCGGCTCCTACGAGCAGTACTTC. This sequence encodes CASSVASGSYEQYF.

This chain joins TRBV6-4 and TRBJ1-6; the D gene is possibly TRBD1 (6 bases). Trimming took off 5 bases at V and 7 bases at J, with 12 bases between the two ends. The CDR3 runs 14 residues. Germline V gene sequence: CDR1 MRHNA, CDR2 SNTAGT. DNA for the CDR3: TGTGCCAGCAGTATGACAGGCTCGAATTCACCCCTCCACTTT. This translates into CASSMTGSNSPLHF.

The gene calls are TRBV9 and TRBJ1-3, with 8 bases fitting TRBD1. V shed 1 base and J 8 bases; nucleotides not matched to a gene: 8. The CDR3 runs 15 residues. Looked up from germline, CDR1 is SGDLS and CDR2 is YYNGEE. Written as DNA, the CDR3 is TGTGCCAGCAGCGTACGACAGGGGTCCTCGGACACCATATATTTT. Amino acids: CASSVRQGSSDTIYF.

The chain joins TRBV4-2 to TRBJ1-5; possible D gene TRBD1, 6 bases. Per germline, CDR1 LGHNA and CDR2 YNFKEQ. The ends were cut back, 0 bases at V and 6 bases at J, with 18 bases in the middle. The CDR3 covers 17 residues. CDR3 protein: CASSQDLAGGTGQPQHF. The CDR3 DNA follows: TGTGCCAGCAGCCAAGATCTAGCGGGGGGCACCGGTCAGCCCCAGCATTTT.

This clone was seen more than once but under ten times. This chain links TRBV4-1 with TRBJ1-1; TRBD1 agrees at 7 bases. With 4 bases clipped from V and 4 bases from J, the junction kept 9 bases outside the gene matches. The CDR3 totals 15 residues. Germline loops: CDR1 MGHRA, CDR2 YSYEKL. The CDR3 DNA is TGCGCCAGCAGCCGAGACAGGGTTTTGGTCACTGAAGCTTTCTTT. It is translated as CASSRDRVLVTEAFF.

V and J are TRBV5-8 and TRBJ1-1; D is possibly TRBD1 (5 bases). Germline loops: CDR1 SGHTS, CDR2 YDEGEE. The CDR3 runs 14 residues. Trimming took 5 bases from V and 5 from J, leaving 16 bases between them. The CDR3 here is CASRGVGGRTEAFF. CDR3 DNA sequence: TGTGCCAGCAGGGGGGTCGGGGGGAGGACTGAAGCTTTCTTT.

The chain recombines TRBV4-2 with TRBJ2-1; the D gene is possibly TRBD2 (5 bases). V lost 1 base and J 12 bases, leaving 13 bases between the germline ends. The CDR3 totals 13 residues. The V gene's germline CDR1 is LGHNA and CDR2 YNFKEQ. CDR3 in amino acids: CASSQGTPLGQFF. The CDR3 DNA reads as TGTGCCAGCAGCCAAGGGACTCCCTTAGGGCAGTTCTTC.

The V gene is TRBV5-1, the J gene TRBJ2-4, with a weak D call TRBD1 (7 bases). The V gene lost 0 bases and the J gene lost 6 bases, with 19 bases spanning the gap. Per germline, CDR1 SGHRS and CDR2 YFSETQ. This CDR3 has 17 amino acids. CDR3 residues: CASSLAGLQGQRNIQYF. The CDR3 DNA reads as TGCGCCAGCAGCTTGGCCGGACTACAGGGGCAAAGAAACATTCAGTACTTC.

The rearrangement uses TRBV19 and TRBJ2-1, with D perhaps matching TRBD1 (6 bases). This CDR3 has 15 residues. The germline gives CDR1 LNHDA, CDR2 SQIVND (reference sequence). Between the trimmed V and J ends, which lost 4 bases and 2 bases, there was a span of 12 bases. The CDR3 DNA sequence: TGTGCCAGTAGTACTTACTCAGGGGCCTACAATGAGCAGTTCTTC. It codes for CASSTYSGAYNEQFF.

This clone was recorded a few times. This chain uses TRBV2 with TRBJ1-1; 9 bases are shared with TRBD1. The CDR3 runs to 16 residues. The V and J ends lost 5 bases and 0 bases, in that order; junction bases with no gene match: 7. Germline lookup yields CDR1 SNHLY and CDR2 FYNNEI. CDR3 DNA: TGTGCCAGCAGTTGGACAGGGGACAACTTGAACACTGAAGCTTTCTTT. The encoded protein is CASSWTGDNLNTEAFF.

V and J are TRBV29-1 and TRBJ2-3; D perhaps matches TRBD2 (5 bases). This CDR3 contains 14 residues. Trimming shortened V by 3 bases and J by 5 bases, and 15 bases separated the two germline ends. CDR1 and CDR2 (germline): SQVTM, ANQGSEA. CDR3 in amino acids: CSVDEPSGGDTQYF. CDR3 coding DNA: TGCAGCGTTGACGAGCCCTCAGGAGGAGATACGCAGTATTTT.

CDR3 sequence: CASSYSAENTEAFF. The CDR3 nucleotides read TGTGCCAGCAGTTACTCGGCAGAGAACACTGAAGCTTTCTTT. The chain has TRBV6-6 and TRBJ1-1; no firm D call. The V end lost 0 bases, the J end lost 1 base, and 6 bases lay between the germline ends. Germline CDR1 and CDR2: MNHNY and SVGAGI (reference sequence). The CDR3 consists of 14 residues.

This clone was counted once. V and J are TRBV6-5 and TRBJ1-1, with a possible D match to TRBD1 (5 bases). The V and J ends lost 2 bases and 7 bases respectively, with 11 bases between them. The CDR3 runs to 13 residues. Germline V gene lookup returns CDR1 MNHEY and CDR2 SVGAGI. The CDR3 sequence: CASSYRRGREAFF. Here the CDR3 DNA reads TGTGCCAGCAGTTACAGGAGGGGACGTGAAGCTTTCTTT.

The genes are TRBV2 and TRBJ2-3; weak D call: TRBD1 (5 bases). V gave up 2 bases and J gave up 3 bases, with 15 bases separating them. The germline gives CDR1 SNHLY, CDR2 FYNNEI. The CDR3 is 16 residues long. The CDR3 protein is CASSELGALVTDTQYF. The CDR3 region has the DNA TGTGCCAGCAGTGAACTAGGGGCCCTGGTAACAGATACGCAGTATTTT.

The chain links TRBV2 to TRBJ1-1; D is unresolved. This CDR3 contains 12 residues. Looked up from germline, CDR1 is SNHLY and CDR2 is FYNNEI. The V and J ends lost 9 bases and 1 base respectively, with 9 bases between them. The CDR3 is CASDKENTEAFF. CDR3 in DNA: TGTGCCAGTGACAAAGAGAACACTGAAGCTTTCTTT.

V usage is TRBV7-3 and J usage is TRBJ2-3; D unclear. This CDR3 has 14 residues. Trimming shortened V by 5 bases and J by 2 bases, and 11 bases separated the two germline ends. The germline gives CDR1 SGHTA, CDR2 FQGTGA. The CDR3 bases are TGTGCCAGCAGCCAGGCGTCCTCCACAGATACGCAGTATTTT. It encodes CASSQASSTDTQYF. Drawing the rest from reference TRBV7-3 and TRBJ2-3, the complete variable domain is GAGVSQTPSNKVTEKGKYVELRCDPISGHTALYWYRQSLGQGPEFLIYFQGTGAADDSGLPNDRFFAVRPEGSVSTLKIQRTERGDSAVYLCASSQASSTDTQYFGPGTRLTVL.